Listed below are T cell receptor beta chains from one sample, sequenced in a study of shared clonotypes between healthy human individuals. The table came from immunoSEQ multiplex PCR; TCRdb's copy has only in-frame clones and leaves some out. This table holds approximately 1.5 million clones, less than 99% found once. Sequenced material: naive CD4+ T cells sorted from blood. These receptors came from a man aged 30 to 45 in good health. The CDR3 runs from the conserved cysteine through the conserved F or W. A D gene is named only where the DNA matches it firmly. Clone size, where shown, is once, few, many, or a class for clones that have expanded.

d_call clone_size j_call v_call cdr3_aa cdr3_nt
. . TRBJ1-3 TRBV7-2 CASSPRARAGETIYF TGTGCCAGCAGCCCTCGCGCAAGGGCGGGTGAAACCATATATTTT
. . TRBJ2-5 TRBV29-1 CSARREQETQYF TGCAGCGCCCGGAGGGAACAAGAGACCCAGTACTTC
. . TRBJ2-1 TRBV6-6 CASSGDSASYNEQFF TGTGCCAGCAGTGGGGACTCCGCCTCCTACAATGAGCAGTTCTTC
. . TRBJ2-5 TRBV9 CASSVVLGETQYF TGTGCCAGCAGCGTAGTCCTTGGAGAGACCCAGTACTTC
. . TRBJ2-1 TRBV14 CASSQDFGTEQFF TGTGCCAGCAGCCAAGATTTTGGCACTGAGCAGTTCTTC
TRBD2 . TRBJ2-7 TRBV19 CASGTSGSGEQYF TGTGCCAGTGGGACTAGCGGGAGCGGAGAGCAGTACTTC
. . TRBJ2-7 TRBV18 CASSPPGGRLYEQYF TGTGCCAGCTCACCACCGGGGGGACGACTCTACGAGCAGTACTTC
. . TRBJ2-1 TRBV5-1 CASSLMPGPETEQFF TGCGCCAGCAGCTTAATGCCGGGCCCTGAAACTGAGCAGTTCTTC
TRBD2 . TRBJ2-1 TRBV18 CASSSPSGYNEQFF TGTGCCAGCTCATCCCCTAGCGGTTACAATGAGCAGTTCTTC
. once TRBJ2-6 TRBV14 CASSQEDPDSGANVLTF TGTGCCAGCAGCCAAGAAGACCCTGACTCTGGGGCCAACGTCCTGACTTTC
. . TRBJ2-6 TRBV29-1 CSLADSSSNVLTF TGCAGCCTGGCGGACAGCTCCTCCAACGTCCTGACTTTC
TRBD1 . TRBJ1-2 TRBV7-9 CASSPPPGTGHGYTF TGTGCCAGCAGCCCACCGCCCGGGACAGGACATGGCTACACCTTC
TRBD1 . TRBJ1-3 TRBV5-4 CASRTTGAGNTIYF TGTGCCAGCAGGACGACAGGGGCAGGAAACACCATATATTTT
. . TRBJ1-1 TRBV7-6 CASSLAGGHMNTEAFF TGTGCCAGCAGCTTAGCCGGGGGACACATGAACACTGAAGCTTTCTTT
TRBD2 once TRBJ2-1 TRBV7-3 CASSLMPLAGGDEQFF TGTGCCAGCAGCTTAATGCCACTAGCGGGAGGCGACGAGCAGTTCTTC
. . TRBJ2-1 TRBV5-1 CASSRQTLGFYNEQFF TGCGCCAGCAGTCGCCAGACACTTGGCTTTTACAATGAGCAGTTCTTC
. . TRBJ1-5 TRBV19 CASRQSNQPQHF TGTGCCAGTAGACAGAGCAATCAGCCCCAGCATTTT
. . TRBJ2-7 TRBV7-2 CASSQTGPYEQYF TGTGCCAGCAGCCAGACTGGGCCCTACGAGCAGTACTTC
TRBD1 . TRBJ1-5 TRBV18 CASSVPGQGFYQPQHF TGTGCCAGCTCAGTGCCGGGACAGGGATTCTATCAGCCCCAGCATTTT
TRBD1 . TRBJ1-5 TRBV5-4 CASSAGQGASQPQHF TGTGCCAGCAGCGCGGGACAGGGGGCGAGTCAGCCCCAGCATTTT